The 13 T cell receptor beta chains in this list originate from one sample, sequenced in a study of blood T cells in healthy people across ages (dated by TCRdb to between 2014 and 2017). Library preparation employed 5' RACE. Sequencing relied on an Illumina HiSeq 2500. A second PCR of about 6 to 11 cycles was performed with a sample-barcoded 5' primer and a J-beta primer mix. TCRdb passed the public sequencing reads through fastp at Q25 and MiXCR, retaining productive beta sequences. Here each entry gathers all rows of one CDR3 protein and keeps the most common genes and DNA. This sample holds roughly 1,700,000 distinct CDR3 sequences; about 30% were observed only once. More than 6% of the sample lies in the top ten. Sequencing was performed on blood. The receptor set was obtained from a woman younger than 45 in good health.

Many counts were recorded for this clonotype. J is TRBJ2-4 and V is TRBV6-6; D is unclear. Trimming stripped 6 bases from V and 5 bases from J, with 20 bases between. From germline, CDR1 is MNHNY and CDR2 SVGAGI (reference sequence). The CDR3 loop spans 16 amino acids. Here the CDR3 reads CASSPVVYIGENIQYF. DNA for the CDR3: TGTGCCAGCAGCCCAGTGGTGTATATTGGGGAAAACATTCAGTACTTC.

The chain combines TRBV27 with TRBJ1-6, with 7 bases fitting TRBD1. The V gene end was trimmed by 11 bases and the J gene end by 8 bases; junction bases not matched to a gene: 9. The length of the CDR3 is 13 residues. The germline V gene encodes CDR1 MNHEY and CDR2 SMNVEV (reference sequence). CDR3 nucleotide sequence: TGTGCCGCTGGAGACAGGGCCGATTCACCCCTCCACTTT. This sequence encodes CAAGDRADSPLHF.

This clonotype showed up just a few times. The chain recombines TRBV11-2 with TRBJ1-2; TRBD1 agrees at 11 bases. Germline values: CDR1 SGHAT, CDR2 FQNNGV. There are 18 residues in the CDR3. The junction had 17 bases not matched to a gene; V was cut back by 3 bases and J by 8 bases. The CDR3, as DNA: TGTGCCAGCAGCTTCGGTTTAAGGACAGGGGGCGGCTGGAAAGGCTACACCTTC. Protein: CASSFGLRTGGGWKGYTF.

V is TRBV7-6 and J is TRBJ2-1; D call uncertain. The CDR3 is 15 amino acids. Trimming left V 0 bases short and J 5 bases short, with 11 bases between. Germline assignment: CDR1 SGHVS and CDR2 FNYEAQ. In DNA, the CDR3 is TGTGCCAGCAGCTTAGCCTTTTTGTCGCACAATGAGCAGTTCTTC. As protein: CASSLAFLSHNEQFF.

Remarks on this clonotype: The junction departs from the called germline gene at one end, perhaps through a read error. This rearrangement joins TRBV28 to TRBJ1-1; D ambiguous. This CDR3 is built from 12 residues. The germline CDR1 and CDR2 sequences are MDHEN and SYDVKM. The CDR3 loop reads CASNTGNSEAFF. CDR3 nucleotide sequence: TGTGCCAGCAACACGGGTAACAGTGAAGCTTTCTTT.

Only a few counts were recorded for this clonotype. The chain couples TRBV29-1 to TRBJ2-3, with a possible D match to TRBD2 (5 bases). CDR1 and CDR2 (germline): SQVTM, ANQGSEA. This CDR3 comprises 12 residues. V was clipped by 1 base and J by 9 bases, with 11 bases between them. CDR3 region: CSVEVYPSTQYF. The CDR3 DNA reads TGCAGCGTTGAAGTGTACCCTAGCACGCAGTATTTT.

This clonotype has just a few counts. A read error may account for a junction end that differs from germline. The chain uses TRBV28 and TRBJ2-5; TRBD1 aligns across 10 bases. The DNA end favors TRBJ2-7, so the J call may be wrong. Germline-derived CDR1 and CDR2 are MDHEN and SYDVKM. The CDR3 consists of 16 residues. The chain's CDR3 is CTSSLLVGTGEHEQYF. The CDR3 DNA follows: TGTACCAGCAGCCTCTTAGTTGGGACAGGGGAGCACGAGCAGTACTTC.

Concerning this clonotype: The junction differs from germline at one of its ends, possibly a read error. This chain connects TRBV29-1 to TRBJ2-1, with no clear D. The germline V gene has CDR1 SQVTM and CDR2 ANQGSEA. The CDR3 has 15 residues. CDR3 bases: TGCAGCGTTGACTGTAGGGTCGACAATTCCAATGAGCAGGTCTTC. Its protein is CSVDCRVDNSNEQVF.

In this sample, this clonotype turned up a few times. The rearrangement links TRBV27 to TRBJ2-4, with TRBD1 matching 10 bases. The CDR3 consists of 17 residues. The germline V gene has CDR1 MNHEY and CDR2 SMNVEV (reference sequence). The V gene end was trimmed by 6 bases and the J gene end by 1 base; junction bases not matched to a gene: 9. Written as DNA, the CDR3 is TGTGCCAGCAGCCGGGACAGGGGAACGGATGCCAAAAACATTCAGTACTTC. Translation: CASSRDRGTDAKNIQYF.

J is TRBJ2-5 and V is TRBV29-1; D is perhaps TRBD2 (6 bases). The CDR3 is made up of 14 amino acids. V lost 5 bases and J lost 5, with 18 bases in between. The germline gives CDR1 SQVTM, CDR2 ANQGSEA. CDR3 sequence: CSVRAVAGLETQYF. In DNA form, the CDR3 reads TGCAGCGTTAGGGCCGTTGCGGGGCTGGAGACCCAGTACTTC.

V gene TRBV9 combines with J gene TRBJ2-1; 10 bases are shared with TRBD2. The germline V gene has CDR1 SGDLS and CDR2 YYNGEE. V trimming: 1 base; J trimming: 6 bases; junction bases outside the gene matches: 4. CDR3 length: 15 amino acids. CDR3 loop: CASSVTSGIINEQFF. DNA for the CDR3: TGTGCCAGCAGCGTAACTAGCGGGATCATCAATGAGCAGTTCTTC.

This clonotype was recorded many times. The V gene is TRBV20-1, the J gene TRBJ2-5, with 11 nucleotides matching TRBD2. Trimming cost V 5 bases and J 0 bases; bases outside gene matches: 5. Germline-derived CDR1 and CDR2 are DFQATT and SNEGSKA (reference sequence). This CDR3 has 15 residues. CDR3 sequence reads: CSAPTSGAYQETQYF. The CDR3 region has the DNA TGCAGTGCTCCGACTAGCGGGGCTTACCAAGAGACCCAGTACTTC.

The rearrangement uses TRBV20-1 and TRBJ1-1; D remains unclear. The CDR3 sequence is 13 residues long. The germline V gene encodes CDR1 DFQATT and CDR2 SNEGSKA (reference sequence). The ends were cut back, 3 bases at V and 3 bases at J, with 11 bases in the middle. CDR3 region: CSARQDPDTEAFF. Written as DNA, the CDR3 is TGCAGTGCTAGGCAGGACCCGGACACTGAAGCTTTCTTT.